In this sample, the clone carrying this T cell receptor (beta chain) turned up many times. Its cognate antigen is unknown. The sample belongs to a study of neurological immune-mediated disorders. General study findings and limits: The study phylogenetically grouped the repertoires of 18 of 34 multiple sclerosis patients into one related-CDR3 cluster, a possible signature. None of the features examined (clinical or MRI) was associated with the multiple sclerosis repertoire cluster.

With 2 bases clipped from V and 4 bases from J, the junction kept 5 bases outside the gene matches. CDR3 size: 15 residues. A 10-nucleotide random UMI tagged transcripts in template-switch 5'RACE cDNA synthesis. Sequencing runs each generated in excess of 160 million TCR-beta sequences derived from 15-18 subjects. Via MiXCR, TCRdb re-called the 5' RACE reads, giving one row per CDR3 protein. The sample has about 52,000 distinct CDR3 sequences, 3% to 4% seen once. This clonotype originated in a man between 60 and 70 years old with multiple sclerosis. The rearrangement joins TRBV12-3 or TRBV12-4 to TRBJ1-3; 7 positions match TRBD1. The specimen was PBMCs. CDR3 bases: TGTGCCAGCAGTTTAAGGGGACAGACAGGAAACACCATATATTTT. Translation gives CASSLRGQTGNTIYF.